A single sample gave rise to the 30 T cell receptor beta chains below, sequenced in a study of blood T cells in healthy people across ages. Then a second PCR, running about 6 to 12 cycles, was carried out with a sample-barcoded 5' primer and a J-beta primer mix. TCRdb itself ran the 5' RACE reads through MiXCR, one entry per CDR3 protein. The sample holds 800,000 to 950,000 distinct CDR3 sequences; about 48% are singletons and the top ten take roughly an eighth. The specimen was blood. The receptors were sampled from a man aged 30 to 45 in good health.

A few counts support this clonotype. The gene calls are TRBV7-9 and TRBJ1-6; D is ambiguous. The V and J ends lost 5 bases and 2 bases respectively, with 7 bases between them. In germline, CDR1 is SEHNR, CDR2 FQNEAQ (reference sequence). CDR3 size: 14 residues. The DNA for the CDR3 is TGTGCCAGCAGCCCCACAACCTATAATTCACCCCTCCACTTT. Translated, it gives CASSPTTYNSPLHF.

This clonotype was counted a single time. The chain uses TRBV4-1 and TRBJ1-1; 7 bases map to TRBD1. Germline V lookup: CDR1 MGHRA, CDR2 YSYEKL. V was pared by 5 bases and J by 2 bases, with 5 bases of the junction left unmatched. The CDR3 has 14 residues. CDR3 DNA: TGCGCCAGCAGCAAGGGACAGACTAACACTGAAGCTTTCTTT. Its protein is CASSKGQTNTEAFF.

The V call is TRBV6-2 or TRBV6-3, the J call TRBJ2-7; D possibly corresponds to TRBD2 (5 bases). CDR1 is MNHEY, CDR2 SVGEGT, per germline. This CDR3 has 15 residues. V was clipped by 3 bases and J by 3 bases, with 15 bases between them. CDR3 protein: CASSYGEGTVYEQYF. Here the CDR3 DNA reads TGTGCCAGCAGTTATGGCGAGGGCACGGTCTACGAGCAGTACTTC.

The DNA of the CDR3 is TGTGCCAGCAGTCCGAACACAGGTTCACATCAGCCCCAGCATTTT. This sequence encodes CASSPNTGSHQPQHF. This chain uses TRBV27 with TRBJ1-5; TRBD1 might be the D (5 bases). Trimming took off 5 bases at V and 5 bases at J, with 16 bases between the two ends. CDR3 length equals 15 residues. Germline V gene lookup returns CDR1 MNHEY and CDR2 SMNVEV (reference sequence).

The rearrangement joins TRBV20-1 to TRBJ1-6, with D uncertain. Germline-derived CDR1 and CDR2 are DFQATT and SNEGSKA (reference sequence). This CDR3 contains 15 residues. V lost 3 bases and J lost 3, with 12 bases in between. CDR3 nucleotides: TGCAGTGCTAGTCGCACTGAGATCTATAATTCACCCCTCCACTTT. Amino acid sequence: CSASRTEIYNSPLHF.

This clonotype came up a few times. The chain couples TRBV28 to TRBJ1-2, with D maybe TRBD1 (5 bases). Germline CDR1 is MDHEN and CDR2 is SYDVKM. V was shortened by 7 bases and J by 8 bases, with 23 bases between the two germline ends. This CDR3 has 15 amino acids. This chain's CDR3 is CASNLRPETAAGYTF. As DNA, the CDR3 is TGTGCCAGCAACCTGAGACCGGAGACAGCGGCGGGCTACACCTTC.

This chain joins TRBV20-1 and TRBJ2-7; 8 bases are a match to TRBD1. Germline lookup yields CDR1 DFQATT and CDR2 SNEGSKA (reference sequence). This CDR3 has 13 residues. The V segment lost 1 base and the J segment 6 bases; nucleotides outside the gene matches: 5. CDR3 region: CSARGDRICEQYF. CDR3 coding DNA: TGCAGTGCTAGAGGGGACAGGATTTGCGAGCAGTACTTC.

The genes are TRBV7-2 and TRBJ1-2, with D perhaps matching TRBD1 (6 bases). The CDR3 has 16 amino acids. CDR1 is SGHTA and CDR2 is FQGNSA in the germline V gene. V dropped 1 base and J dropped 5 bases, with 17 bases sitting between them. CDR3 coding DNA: TGTGCCAGCAGCTTAGGGGGGACCGACAGGCTGTATGGCTACACCTTC. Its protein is CASSLGGTDRLYGYTF.

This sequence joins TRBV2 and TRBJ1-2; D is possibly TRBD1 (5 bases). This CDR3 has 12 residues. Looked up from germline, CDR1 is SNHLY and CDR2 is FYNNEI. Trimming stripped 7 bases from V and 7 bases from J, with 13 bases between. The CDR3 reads CASNRGGRGYTF. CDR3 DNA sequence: TGTGCCAGCAATAGGGGCGGTCGTGGCTACACCTTC.

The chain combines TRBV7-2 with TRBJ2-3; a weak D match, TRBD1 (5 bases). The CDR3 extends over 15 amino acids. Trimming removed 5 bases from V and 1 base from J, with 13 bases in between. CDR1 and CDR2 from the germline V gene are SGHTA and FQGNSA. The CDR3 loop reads CASSRPAGCTDTQYF. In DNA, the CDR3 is TGTGCCAGCAGCAGACCGGCAGGGTGCACAGATACGCAGTATTTT. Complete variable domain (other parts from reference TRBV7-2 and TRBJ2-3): GAGVSQSPSNKVTEKGKDVELRCDPISGHTALYWYRQSLGQGLEFLIYFQGNSAPDKSGLPSDRFSAERTGGSVSTLTIQRTQQEDSAVYLCASSRPAGCTDTQYFGPGTRLTVL.

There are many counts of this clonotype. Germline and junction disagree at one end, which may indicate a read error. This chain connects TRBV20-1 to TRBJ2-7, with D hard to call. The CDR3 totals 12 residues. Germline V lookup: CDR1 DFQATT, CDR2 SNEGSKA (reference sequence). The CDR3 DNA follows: TGCAGTGTTAGACCCAGGCTCTACGAGCAGTACTTC. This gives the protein CSVRPRLYEQYF.

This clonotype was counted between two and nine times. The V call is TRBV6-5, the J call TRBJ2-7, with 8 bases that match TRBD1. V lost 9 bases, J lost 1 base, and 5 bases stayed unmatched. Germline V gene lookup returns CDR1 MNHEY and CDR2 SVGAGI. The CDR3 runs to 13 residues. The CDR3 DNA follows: TGTGCCAGTGGACAGGGCACATCCTACGAGCAGTACTTC. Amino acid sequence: CASGQGTSYEQYF.

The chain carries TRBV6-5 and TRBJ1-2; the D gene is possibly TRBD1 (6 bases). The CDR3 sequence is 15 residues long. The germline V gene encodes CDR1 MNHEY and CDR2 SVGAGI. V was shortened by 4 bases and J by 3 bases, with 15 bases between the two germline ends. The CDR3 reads CASSSVGRGDYGYTF. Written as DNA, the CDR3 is TGTGCCAGCAGTTCCGTCGGCAGGGGAGACTATGGCTACACCTTC.

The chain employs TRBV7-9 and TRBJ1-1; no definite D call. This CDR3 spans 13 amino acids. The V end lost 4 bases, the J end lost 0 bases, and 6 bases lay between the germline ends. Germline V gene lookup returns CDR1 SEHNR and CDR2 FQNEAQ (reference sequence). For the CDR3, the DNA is TGTGCCAGCAGCTCGACCCTGAACACTGAAGCTTTCTTT. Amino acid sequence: CASSSTLNTEAFF.

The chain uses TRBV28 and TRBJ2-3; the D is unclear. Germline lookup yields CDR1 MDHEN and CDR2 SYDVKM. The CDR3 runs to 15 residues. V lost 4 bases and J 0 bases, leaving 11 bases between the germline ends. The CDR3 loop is CASSYFEVSTDTQYF. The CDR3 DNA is TGTGCCAGCAGTTATTTTGAGGTCAGCACAGATACGCAGTATTTT.

CDR3 sequence: CASRAPGGGNEQYF. In DNA form, the CDR3 reads TGTGCCAGCAGGGCCCCTGGGGGAGGCAACGAGCAGTACTTC. The chain combines TRBV28 with TRBJ2-7, with D possibly TRBD2 on 6 matching bases. Germline CDR1 reads MDHEN; CDR2 reads SYDVKM. V was shortened by 6 bases and J by 5 bases, with 17 bases between the two germline ends. CDR3 size: 14 residues.

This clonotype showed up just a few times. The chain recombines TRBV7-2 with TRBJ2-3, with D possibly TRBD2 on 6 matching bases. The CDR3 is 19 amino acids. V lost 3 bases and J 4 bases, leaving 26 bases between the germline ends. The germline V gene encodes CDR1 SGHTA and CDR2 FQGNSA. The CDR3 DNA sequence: TGTGCCAGCAGCTTGGACTATAAAAGCTTAAGTTCAATCCCAGATACGCAGTATTTT. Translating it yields CASSLDYKSLSSIPDTQYF.

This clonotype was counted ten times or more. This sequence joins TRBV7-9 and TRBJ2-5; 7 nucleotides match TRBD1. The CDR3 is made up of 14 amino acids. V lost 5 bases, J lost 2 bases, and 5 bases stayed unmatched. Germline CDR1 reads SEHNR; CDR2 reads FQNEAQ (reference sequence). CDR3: CASSLSTGQETQYF. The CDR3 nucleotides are TGTGCCAGCAGCCTATCGACAGGGCAAGAGACCCAGTACTTC.

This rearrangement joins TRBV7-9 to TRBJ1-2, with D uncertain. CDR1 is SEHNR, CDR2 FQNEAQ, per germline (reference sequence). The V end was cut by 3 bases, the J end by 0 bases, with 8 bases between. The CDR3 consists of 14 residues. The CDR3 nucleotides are TGTGCCAGCAGCTTCGGTAACCCTAACTATGGCTACACCTTC. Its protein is CASSFGNPNYGYTF.

As DNA, the CDR3 is TGCGCCAGCAGCCAAGATCCGGGGGCAGGAACTAATGAAAAACTGTTTTTT. This codes for CASSQDPGAGTNEKLFF. This chain links TRBV4-3 with TRBJ1-4, with D possibly being TRBD1 (6 bases). The germline V gene encodes CDR1 LGHNA and CDR2 YSLEER. V lost 0 bases and J 1 base, leaving 12 bases between the germline ends. The CDR3 contains 17 residues.

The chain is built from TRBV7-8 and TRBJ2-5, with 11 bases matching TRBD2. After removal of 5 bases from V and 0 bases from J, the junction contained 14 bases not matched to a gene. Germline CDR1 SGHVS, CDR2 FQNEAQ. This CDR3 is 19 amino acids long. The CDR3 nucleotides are TGTGCCAGCAGCCTAAGGGTGTCGAGTAGCGGGGGGGACCAAGAGACCCAGTACTTC. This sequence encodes CASSLRVSSSGGDQETQYF.

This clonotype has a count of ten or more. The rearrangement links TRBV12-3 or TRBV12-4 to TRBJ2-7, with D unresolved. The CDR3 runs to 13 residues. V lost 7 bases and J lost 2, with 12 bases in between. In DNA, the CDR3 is TGTGCCAGCACCCGGACGATGACCTACGAGCAGTACTTC. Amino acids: CASTRTMTYEQYF.

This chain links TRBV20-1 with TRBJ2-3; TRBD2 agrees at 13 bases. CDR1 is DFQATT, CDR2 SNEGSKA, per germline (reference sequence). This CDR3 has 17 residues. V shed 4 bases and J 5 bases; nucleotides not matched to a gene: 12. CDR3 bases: TGCAGTGCTATGGAGCCGGGACTAGCGGGGTCTGGAGATACGCAGTATTTT. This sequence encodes CSAMEPGLAGSGDTQYF.

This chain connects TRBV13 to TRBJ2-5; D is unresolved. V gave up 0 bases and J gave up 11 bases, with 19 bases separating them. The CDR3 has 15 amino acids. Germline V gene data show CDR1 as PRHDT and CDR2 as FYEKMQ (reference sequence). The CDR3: CASSLGLGGYNEQYF. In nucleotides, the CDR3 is TGTGCCAGCAGCTTAGGCCTAGGTGGTTACAATGAGCAGTACTTC.

The CDR3 here is CASSRLDPNQPQHF. The CDR3 DNA follows: TGTGCCAGCAGCCGTTTAGACCCTAATCAGCCCCAGCATTTT. The genes are TRBV12-3 or TRBV12-4 and TRBJ1-5; D is undetermined. The CDR3 runs to 14 residues. Between the trimmed V and J ends, which lost 6 bases and 4 bases, there was a span of 13 bases.

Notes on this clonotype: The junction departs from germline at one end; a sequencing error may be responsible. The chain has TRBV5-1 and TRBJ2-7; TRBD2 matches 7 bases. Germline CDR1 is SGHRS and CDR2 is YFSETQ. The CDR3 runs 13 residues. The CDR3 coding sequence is TGCGCCAGCCGACTAGCCGCTACCTACAAGCAGTACTTC. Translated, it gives CASRLAATYKQYF.

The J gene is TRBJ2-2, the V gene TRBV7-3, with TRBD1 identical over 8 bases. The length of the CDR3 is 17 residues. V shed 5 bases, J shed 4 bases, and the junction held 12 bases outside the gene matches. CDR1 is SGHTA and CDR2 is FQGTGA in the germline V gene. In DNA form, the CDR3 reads TGTGCCAGCAGCGAAAGGGGGACAGGCGAGGTCACCGGGGAGCTGTTTTTT. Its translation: CASSERGTGEVTGELFF.

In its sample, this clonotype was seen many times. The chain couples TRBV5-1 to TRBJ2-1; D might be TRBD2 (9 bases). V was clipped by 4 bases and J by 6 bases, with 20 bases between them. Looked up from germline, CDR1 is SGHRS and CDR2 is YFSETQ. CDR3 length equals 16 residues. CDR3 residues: CASSPRQGTSTNEQFF. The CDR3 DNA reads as TGCGCCAGCAGCCCAAGACAGGGGACTAGCACCAATGAGCAGTTCTTC.

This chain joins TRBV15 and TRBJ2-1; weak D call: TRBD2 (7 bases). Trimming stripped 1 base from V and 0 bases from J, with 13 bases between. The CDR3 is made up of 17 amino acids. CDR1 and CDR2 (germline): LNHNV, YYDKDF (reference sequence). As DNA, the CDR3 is TGTGCCACCAGCAGAGTTGGCGGGGGCCACTCCTACAATGAGCAGTTCTTC. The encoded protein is CATSRVGGGHSYNEQFF. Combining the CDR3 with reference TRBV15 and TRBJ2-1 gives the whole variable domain DAMVIQNPRYQVTQFGKPVTLSCSQTLNHNVMYWYQQKSSQAPKLLFHYYDKDFNNEADTPDNFQSRRPNTSFCFLDIRSPGLGDTAMYLCATSRVGGGHSYNEQFFGPGTRLTVL.

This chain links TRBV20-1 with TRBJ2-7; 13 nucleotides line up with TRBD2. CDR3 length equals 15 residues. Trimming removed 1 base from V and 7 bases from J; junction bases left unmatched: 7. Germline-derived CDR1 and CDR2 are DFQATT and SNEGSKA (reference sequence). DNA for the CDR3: TGCAGTGCTAGAGTTGGGACTAGCGGGGCTGAAGAGCAGTACTTC. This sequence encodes CSARVGTSGAEEQYF.